This TCR beta chain came from a study of blood T cell repertoires in COVID-19. Clones were sequenced by immunoSEQ multiplex PCR, and TCRdb holds only the in-frame ones, with some missing. The sample yields hundreds of thousands of clones, 80% to 90% seen once. The CDR3 spans 14 residues. Trimming cost V 3 bases and J 4 bases, with 7 bases left between them. Germline lookup yields CDR1 MNHNS and CDR2 SASEGT. The J gene is TRBJ2-6, the V gene TRBV6-1; D remains ambiguous. The clonotype comes from a woman aged 50 to 60 who had been exposed to COVID-19. The material sequenced was PBMCs or T cells enriched from blood (not recorded which). CDR3: CASSEMAGANVLTF. For the CDR3, the DNA is TGTGCCAGCAGTGAGATGGCCGGGGCCAACGTCCTGACTTTC.